This is a list of T cell receptor beta chains from one sample in a study of T cell changes during pregnancy in multiple sclerosis. Sequencing was performed with immunoSEQ multiplex PCR; in TCRdb, only in-frame clones are kept and a portion is missing. The repertoire holds approximately 60,000 clones, around nine tenths seen once, with approximately 5% in the top ten. Sequencing used peripheral blood from another person, used as feeder cells. These receptors all stem from a human donor whose cells served as feeder cells for cultures in a pregnancy study. Each CDR3 is given with its conserved first and last residue.

TRBV18,CASSPYPDSYNEQFF
TRBV28,CASSSGFNTEAFF
TRBV5-1,CASSLRVDRTSYEQYF
TRBV9,CASSVDYTGELFF
TRBV27,CASSRSGTAYEQYF
TRBV28,CASSLGMTDEAFF
TRBV5-1,CASSSENYEQYF
TRBV5-4,CASNVGQGPRNEQYF
TRBV11-3,CASSGPLAGNTGELFF
TRBV19,CASSIDRGNYGYTF
TRBV7-9,CASSLELDEQFF
TRBV7-2,CASSPAGANYGYTF
TRBV14,CASSQVSLNTGELFF
TRBV10-3,CAITQGQGNQETQYF
TRBV7-3,CASSLSSPRSNTGELFF
TRBV21-1,CASSPPQTGAYYGYTF
TRBV4-2,CASSQGGLGSTYEQYF
TRBV5-6,CASSLTEGYSGANVLTF
TRBV9,CASSLRAESSYEQYF
TRBV29-1,CSAPDRGLGYGYTF
TRBV5-1,CASSLGGTPGIQYF
TRBV27,CASSPPKGAKNTEAFF
TRBV30,CAWSELHSGNTIYF
TRBV29-1,CSGEGNDNEQFF
TRBV5-1,CASSFNTGTLDIQYF
TRBV27,CASSFSGTPSYGYTF
TRBV19,CASSIDWTGYASNQPQHF
TRBV6-5,CASRRSRTGMDGYTF
TRBV5-1,CASSRTGGRDIQYF
TRBV7-9,CASSRAGGTDTQYF
TRBV15,CATSREGQGREQYF
TRBV6-6,CASNMQGMNTEAFF
TRBV6-6,CASSYGGRARNEQYF
TRBV7-2,CASTSRGYSTEAFF
TRBV7-9,CASSSQGSHTLKETQYF
TRBV5-1,CASSLGGQWSYEQYF